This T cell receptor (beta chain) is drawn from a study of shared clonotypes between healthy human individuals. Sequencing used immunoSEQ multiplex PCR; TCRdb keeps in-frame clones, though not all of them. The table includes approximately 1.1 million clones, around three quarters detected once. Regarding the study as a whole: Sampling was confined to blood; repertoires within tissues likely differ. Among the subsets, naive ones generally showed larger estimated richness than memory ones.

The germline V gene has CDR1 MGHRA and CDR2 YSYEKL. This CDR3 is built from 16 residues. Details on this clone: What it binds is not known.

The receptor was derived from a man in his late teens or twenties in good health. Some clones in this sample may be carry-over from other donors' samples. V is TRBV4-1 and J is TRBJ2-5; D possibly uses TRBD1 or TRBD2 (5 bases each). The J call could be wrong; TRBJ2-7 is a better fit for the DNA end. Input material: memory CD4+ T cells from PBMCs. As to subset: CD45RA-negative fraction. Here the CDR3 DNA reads TGCGCCAGCAGCCAATTTGGGACCGCACTTCAGGACGAGCAGTACTTC. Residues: CASSQFGTALQDEQYF.